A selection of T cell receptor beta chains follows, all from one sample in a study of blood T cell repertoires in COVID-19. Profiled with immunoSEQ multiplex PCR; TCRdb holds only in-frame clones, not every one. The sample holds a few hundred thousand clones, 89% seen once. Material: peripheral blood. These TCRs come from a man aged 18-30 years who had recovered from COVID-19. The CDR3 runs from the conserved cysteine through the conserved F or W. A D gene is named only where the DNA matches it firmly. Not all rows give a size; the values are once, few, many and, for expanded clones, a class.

CDR3 DNA: TGTGCCAGTAGTCTGGGGACAGGTCAGGGGTATGGCTACACCTTC
CDR3 protein: CASSLGTGQGYGYTF
J gene: TRBJ1-2
clone size: -
V gene: TRBV19
D gene: TRBD1

CDR3 DNA: TGTGCCAGCAGCTTTGGGCTAGCGGGAGTCACAGATACGCAGTATTTT
CDR3 protein: CASSFGLAGVTDTQYF
J gene: TRBJ2-3
clone size: once
V gene: TRBV7-2
D gene: TRBD2

CDR3 DNA: TGTGCCATCAGTGATAGGGGGCTGGCCGACACTGAAGCTTTCTTT
CDR3 protein: CAISDRGLADTEAFF
J gene: TRBJ1-1
clone size: few
V gene: TRBV10-3
D gene: TRBD1

CDR3 DNA: TGTGCCACCAGTGATAGGGGGGGCCCGAGCTCCTACAATGAGCAGTTCTTC
CDR3 protein: CATSDRGGPSSYNEQFF
J gene: TRBJ2-1
clone size: -
V gene: TRBV24-1
D gene: -

CDR3 DNA: TGTGCCAGCTCATCACAGGGGGGGACTGAAGCTTTCTTT
CDR3 protein: CASSSQGGTEAFF
J gene: TRBJ1-1
clone size: -
V gene: TRBV18
D gene: TRBD1

CDR3 DNA: TGCAGCGTTGAGGGGGGTGTCACTGAAGCTTTCTTT
CDR3 protein: CSVEGGVTEAFF
J gene: TRBJ1-1
clone size: once
V gene: TRBV29-1
D gene: -

CDR3 DNA: TGTGCCAGCTCACTCTGGACTAGAAACAATGAGCAGTTCTTC
CDR3 protein: CASSLWTRNNEQFF
J gene: TRBJ2-1
clone size: -
V gene: TRBV18
D gene: TRBD2

CDR3 DNA: TGTGCCAGAGGCAGCGGGAGGGCCAAGGAGCAGTACTTC
CDR3 protein: CARGSGRAKEQYF
J gene: TRBJ2-7
clone size: -
V gene: TRBV5-3
D gene: TRBD2

CDR3 DNA: TGCAGCGGGGCTCTAGCGGGAGGTGGCGAGCAGTACTTC
CDR3 protein: CSGALAGGGEQYF
J gene: TRBJ2-7
clone size: -
V gene: TRBV29-1
D gene: TRBD2

CDR3 DNA: TGTGCCAGTAGTACAAACCGGGACAGGGGGCCGGAGACCCAGTACTTC
CDR3 protein: CASSTNRDRGPETQYF
J gene: TRBJ2-5
clone size: -
V gene: TRBV19
D gene: TRBD1

CDR3 DNA: TGTGCCAGCAGCAAATCTAGCGGCACAGATACGCAGTATTTT
CDR3 protein: CASSKSSGTDTQYF
J gene: TRBJ2-3
clone size: -
V gene: TRBV7-9
D gene: -

CDR3 DNA: TGTGCCAGTAGTCAACTAGCGGGAGGGTCCTCCTACGAGCAGTACTTC
CDR3 protein: CASSQLAGGSSYEQYF
J gene: TRBJ2-7
clone size: -
V gene: TRBV19
D gene: TRBD2

CDR3 DNA: TGTGCCAGCAGCCAGTTCGGGACAGCGGACAATGAGCAGTTCTTC
CDR3 protein: CASSQFGTADNEQFF
J gene: TRBJ2-1
clone size: -
V gene: TRBV3-1/TRBV3-2
D gene: TRBD1

CDR3 DNA: TGTGCCAGCTTTAAGATCTGGACAGGGGCCACGAACACCGGGGAGCTGTTTTTT
CDR3 protein: CASFKIWTGATNTGELFF
J gene: TRBJ2-2
clone size: -
V gene: TRBV19
D gene: TRBD1

CDR3 DNA: TGTGCCTGGGCCCTACTGGACAGGGGAAACACCATATATTTT
CDR3 protein: CAWALLDRGNTIYF
J gene: TRBJ1-3
clone size: -
V gene: TRBV30
D gene: TRBD1

CDR3 DNA: TGCGCCAGCAGCTCGGACAGATCCACAACTAATGAAAAACTGTTTTTT
CDR3 protein: CASSSDRSTTNEKLFF
J gene: TRBJ1-4
clone size: -
V gene: TRBV5-1
D gene: -

CDR3 DNA: TGTGCCAGCACCCCAAACAGGGATGCCATATATTTT
CDR3 protein: CASTPNRDAIYF
J gene: TRBJ1-3
clone size: -
V gene: TRBV12-3/TRBV12-4
D gene: -

CDR3 DNA: TGTGCCAGCAGCTTAGAGGGAGGGTCTGGAAACACCATATATTTT
CDR3 protein: CASSLEGGSGNTIYF
J gene: TRBJ1-3
clone size: -
V gene: TRBV11-2
D gene: -

CDR3 DNA: TGTGCCAGCAGCTTAACTGTGGGAGGGACGGCCGGGGAGCTGTTTTTT
CDR3 protein: CASSLTVGGTAGELFF
J gene: TRBJ2-2
clone size: -
V gene: TRBV7-3
D gene: TRBD2

CDR3 DNA: TGTGCCACCAGCAGAGATGGGGGGGTCTGGGAGACCCAGTACTTC
CDR3 protein: CATSRDGGVWETQYF
J gene: TRBJ2-5
clone size: -
V gene: TRBV15
D gene: TRBD2

CDR3 DNA: TGTGCCAGCAGCGTAGAACCCCGGGGAGGAGAGACCCAGTACTTC
CDR3 protein: CASSVEPRGGETQYF
J gene: TRBJ2-5
clone size: -
V gene: TRBV9
D gene: -

CDR3 DNA: TGCGCCAGCAGCTACGGGGTCCGCTACGAGCAGTACTTC
CDR3 protein: CASSYGVRYEQYF
J gene: TRBJ2-7
clone size: -
V gene: TRBV10-1
D gene: -

CDR3 DNA: TGTGCCAGCAGCAAGGAGCCCGGGACAGGGACCTACGAGCAGTACTTC
CDR3 protein: CASSKEPGTGTYEQYF
J gene: TRBJ2-7
clone size: -
V gene: TRBV21-1
D gene: -

CDR3 DNA: TGTGCCAGCAGTCTGGCCTCGATCTCTGGAAACACCATATATTTT
CDR3 protein: CASSLASISGNTIYF
J gene: TRBJ1-3
clone size: few
V gene: TRBV3-1/TRBV3-2
D gene: -

CDR3 DNA: TGTGCCAGCAGCGTACAGGGGGCGGCGGAGACCCAGTACTTC
CDR3 protein: CASSVQGAAETQYF
J gene: TRBJ2-5
clone size: -
V gene: TRBV5-4
D gene: TRBD1

CDR3 DNA: TGCAGCGTTGTGGGACTAGCGGGAGAAATATACGAGCAGTACTTC
CDR3 protein: CSVVGLAGEIYEQYF
J gene: TRBJ2-7
clone size: -
V gene: TRBV29-1
D gene: TRBD2

CDR3 DNA: TGCAGCGTTGAAGATCGGTCCACTAGCGGGGGGAACAATGAGCAGTTCTTC
CDR3 protein: CSVEDRSTSGGNNEQFF
J gene: TRBJ2-1
clone size: -
V gene: TRBV29-1
D gene: TRBD2

CDR3 DNA: TGCGCCAGCAGCCTGGGGACTAGCGGGAGTCTCAGCACAGATACGCAGTATTTT
CDR3 protein: CASSLGTSGSLSTDTQYF
J gene: TRBJ2-3
clone size: -
V gene: TRBV5-1
D gene: TRBD2

CDR3 DNA: TGTGCCAGCAGCCAGGGAACCCTAGCGGGGGTGGAAGAGACCCAGTACTTC
CDR3 protein: CASSQGTLAGVEETQYF
J gene: TRBJ2-5
clone size: -
V gene: TRBV3-1/TRBV3-2
D gene: TRBD2

CDR3 DNA: TGTGCCAGCTCACGAGGAACGACAGGGGATAACTATGGCTACACCTTC
CDR3 protein: CASSRGTTGDNYGYTF
J gene: TRBJ1-2
clone size: once
V gene: TRBV18
D gene: TRBD1

CDR3 DNA: TGTGCCAGCTCGGGGAGTCGACAGGGTAGGGAGCCCCAGCATTTT
CDR3 protein: CASSGSRQGREPQHF
J gene: TRBJ1-5
clone size: -
V gene: TRBV6-5
D gene: TRBD1

CDR3 DNA: TGTGCCAGTAGGCCGGGGAGGACCGGCTACACCTTC
CDR3 protein: CASRPGRTGYTF
J gene: TRBJ1-2
clone size: -
V gene: TRBV19
D gene: -

CDR3 DNA: TGTGCCAGCAGCTTTAGTAGCGCTCACAATGAGCAGTTCTTC
CDR3 protein: CASSFSSAHNEQFF
J gene: TRBJ2-1
clone size: -
V gene: TRBV7-8
D gene: -

CDR3 DNA: TGTGCCAGCAGCCCAGACTCGTATAGCAATCAGCCCCAGCATTTT
CDR3 protein: CASSPDSYSNQPQHF
J gene: TRBJ1-5
clone size: -
V gene: TRBV11-2
D gene: -

CDR3 DNA: TGTGCCAGCAGTGAACACCAGCGCCCCGGAGGGAATGAGCAGTTCTTC
CDR3 protein: CASSEHQRPGGNEQFF
J gene: TRBJ2-1
clone size: -
V gene: TRBV2
D gene: -

CDR3 DNA: TGTGCCAGCAGCTTAGATGGACTGTCCTACAATGAGCAGTTCTTC
CDR3 protein: CASSLDGLSYNEQFF
J gene: TRBJ2-1
clone size: -
V gene: TRBV7-2
D gene: -

CDR3 DNA: TGTGCCAGCAGCCAACTAGAAGGAGAGACCCAGTACTTC
CDR3 protein: CASSQLEGETQYF
J gene: TRBJ2-5
clone size: few
V gene: TRBV7-3
D gene: -

CDR3 DNA: TGTGCCAGCAGCGCCGAGACGGAGAAGGACTACACCTTC
CDR3 protein: CASSAETEKDYTF
J gene: TRBJ1-2
clone size: few
V gene: TRBV13
D gene: -

CDR3 DNA: TGTGCCAGCAGCCAACTGACTAGCCCCTCGAACACCGGGGAGCTGTTTTTT
CDR3 protein: CASSQLTSPSNTGELFF
J gene: TRBJ2-2
clone size: -
V gene: TRBV4-2
D gene: TRBD2